The 7 T cell receptor beta chains below all came from one sample that was sequenced in a study of cytomegalovirus exposure and HLA in healthy donors. 13 Jbeta primers and 60 Vbeta primers were used for the PCR. Clones were sequenced by immunoSEQ multiplex PCR, and TCRdb holds only the in-frame ones, with some missing. The data hold 85,000 to 130,000 clones, with around 74% observed a single time. The sample taken for sequencing was PBMCs. Every receptor here comes from a male donor in good health and CMV-seropositive.

The chain carries TRBV30 and TRBJ2-7, with D possibly matching TRBD1 (5 bases). Germline CDR1 is GTSNPN and CDR2 is SVGIG (reference sequence). This CDR3 comprises 12 residues. With 2 bases removed from V and 5 bases from J, the gap between germline ends came to 10 bases. The CDR3 bases are TGTGCCTGGAGTCCGTCCAGGGACGAGCAGTACTTC. This gives the protein CAWSPSRDEQYF.

Written as DNA, the CDR3 is TGTGCCAGCAGTTTGCGCCCCCCGACACGTTTTGTCCAAGAGACCCAGTACTTC. It translates to CASSLRPPTRFVQETQYF. This chain links TRBV27 with TRBJ2-5; D is unresolved. Between the trimmed V and J ends, which lost 3 bases and 1 base, there was a span of 21 bases. Germline-derived CDR1 and CDR2 are MNHEY and SMNVEV (reference sequence). The CDR3 runs to 18 residues.

The V gene is TRBV20-1, the J gene TRBJ2-7; D is possibly TRBD1 (6 bases). The germline V and J ends were trimmed by 5 bases and 3 bases, with 8 bases remaining between them. From germline, CDR1 is DFQATT and CDR2 SNEGSKA (reference sequence). The CDR3 sequence is 11 residues long. The CDR3 DNA is TGCAGTGCTTGGGACAACTACGAGCAGTACTTC. Amino acids: CSAWDNYEQYF.

With respect to this clone: Germline and junction disagree at one end, which may indicate a read error. The chain couples TRBV7-9 to TRBJ1-4, with D hard to call. The germline V gene has CDR1 SEHNR and CDR2 FQNEAQ (reference sequence). The CDR3 is 14 residues long. The CDR3 DNA is TGTGCCAGCAGCTTAGAGTCGTCTAAAGAAAAACTGTTTTTT. It is translated as CASSLESSKEKLFF.

The table lists this clone with a few counts. The chain carries TRBV27 and TRBJ2-3; D is unclear. V was trimmed by 2 bases and J by 4 bases, leaving 16 bases between them. Germline CDR1 reads MNHEY; CDR2 reads SMNVEV (reference sequence). CDR3 length: 16 amino acids. For the CDR3, the DNA is TGTGCCAGCAGTTTACACGGCGGAGACCCCCCAGATACGCAGTATTTT. As protein: CASSLHGGDPPDTQYF.

The rearrangement uses TRBV5-4 and TRBJ1-5, with 10 bases fitting TRBD1. The CDR3 has 15 amino acids. Trimming removed 4 bases from V and 5 bases from J; junction bases left unmatched: 6. CDR1 is SGHNT and CDR2 is YYREEE in the germline V gene (reference sequence). The CDR3 loop reads CASSPGQGGDQPQHF. The CDR3 nucleotides read TGTGCCAGCAGCCCCGGACAGGGGGGCGATCAGCCCCAGCATTTT.

This sequence joins TRBV7-7 and TRBJ1-1, with D perhaps matching TRBD1 (5 bases). V shed 5 bases and J shed 4 bases, with 17 bases lying between them. This CDR3 spans 15 amino acids. CDR1 SSHAT and CDR2 FNYEAQ come from the germline V gene (reference sequence). CDR3 protein: CASSPLPPGVTEAFF. CDR3 nucleotides: TGTGCCAGCAGCCCTCTCCCCCCGGGGGTCACTGAAGCTTTCTTT.